These 16 T cell receptor beta chains originate from one sample sequenced in a study of shared clonotypes between healthy human individuals (TCRdb year 2020). The library was obtained by the immunoSEQ multiplex PCR assay. Held by TCRdb, this immuneACCESS table contains in-frame sequences only and omits some clones. Under half of the omission traces to an unresolved V gene where checked; the cause of the rest is unknown. The sample table records some 2.1 million clones; roughly 96% of these occur just once. 0.1% to 0.15% of the sample lies in the top ten. The sample consisted of naive CD4+ T cells sorted from blood. The cell subset or site label of this sample denotes: CD45RA+ positively selected. The receptors were sampled from a man in his late teens or twenties in good health.

This clone was picked up one time. The rearrangement links TRBV5-1 to TRBJ2-3; 7 bases agree with TRBD1. Germline V lookup: CDR1 SGHRS, CDR2 YFSETQ. The V gene end was trimmed by 4 bases and the J gene end by 0 bases; junction bases not matched to a gene: 8. This CDR3 contains 16 residues. Written as DNA, the CDR3 is TGCGCCAGCAGCAGGGACAGTCAGACCAGCACAGATACGCAGTATTTT. Translation: CASSRDSQTSTDTQYF. The full variable domain, with the rest looked up from reference TRBV5-1 and TRBJ2-3, is KAGVTQTPRYLIKTRGQQVTLSCSPISGHRSVSWYQQTPGQGLQFLFEYFSETQRNKGNFPGRFSGRQFSNSRSEMNVSTLELGDSALYLCASSRDSQTSTDTQYFGPGTRLTVL.

This clone was found a few times. The chain is built from TRBV2 and TRBJ2-3; the match to TRBD1 covers 8 bases. The CDR3 runs to 15 residues. Per germline, CDR1 SNHLY and CDR2 FYNNEI. Germline trimming cut 4 bases from V and 3 bases from J; bases unmatched to any gene: 6. CDR3 DNA sequence: TGTGCCAGCAGTGGGCAGGGGGCCGTGACAGATACGCAGTATTTT. Protein: CASSGQGAVTDTQYF.

The chain combines TRBV7-9 with TRBJ2-7; 7 bases line up with TRBD2. Germline assignment: CDR1 SEHNR and CDR2 FQNEAQ (reference sequence). This CDR3 region has 15 residues. Germline trimming cut 5 bases from V and 4 bases from J; bases unmatched to any gene: 11. CDR3 DNA sequence: TGTGCCAGCAGCCCTGGACCAGCGGGGATTTACGAGCAGTACTTC. This gives the protein CASSPGPAGIYEQYF.

Only one count was recorded for this clone. The chain is built from TRBV7-9 and TRBJ2-5; 7 bases fit TRBD1. The J call may be mistaken, given a closer DNA end match to TRBJ2-7. CDR3 size: 16 residues. Germline CDR1 reads SEHNR; CDR2 reads FQNEAQ (reference sequence). The CDR3 protein is CASSLGDRRNPYEQYF. CDR3 nucleotides: TGTGCCAGCAGCTTAGGGGACAGAAGAAACCCCTACGAGCAGTACTTC.

V and J are TRBV5-1 and TRBJ2-2, with D tentatively TRBD1 or TRBD2 (5 bases each). The CDR3 totals 15 residues. V lost 0 bases and J 4 bases, leaving 10 bases between the germline ends. Germline loops: CDR1 SGHRS, CDR2 YFSETQ. This CDR3 is CASSLAVGTTGELFF. CDR3 DNA sequence: TGCGCCAGCAGCTTGGCCGTTGGGACCACCGGGGAGCTGTTTTTT.

The chain is built from TRBV12-5 and TRBJ2-2; the D gene is possibly TRBD1 (6 bases). Germline V gene data show CDR1 as LGHNT and CDR2 as FRNRAP. Trimming left V 1 base short and J 4 bases short, with 13 bases between. There are 16 residues in the CDR3. The CDR3 sequence: CASGLAKTGPTGELFF. DNA for the CDR3: TGTGCTAGTGGTTTGGCTAAGACAGGTCCCACCGGGGAGCTGTTTTTT.

V gene TRBV28 combines with J gene TRBJ1-1; D unresolved. Germline lookup yields CDR1 MDHEN and CDR2 SYDVKM. Trimming took off 5 bases at V and 1 base at J, with 8 bases between the two ends. This CDR3 is 13 amino acids long. The CDR3 spells CASSPPENTEAFF. CDR3 nucleotide sequence: TGTGCCAGCAGTCCCCCAGAGAACACTGAAGCTTTCTTT.

The chain uses TRBV6-5 and TRBJ2-5; TRBD1 might be the D (5 bases). V was trimmed by 0 bases and J by 2 bases, leaving 13 bases between them. This CDR3 has 16 amino acids. Germline assignment: CDR1 MNHEY and CDR2 SVGAGI. The CDR3 sequence is CASSYSIVTGQETQYF. CDR3 sequence (DNA): TGTGCCAGCAGTTACTCGATCGTTACAGGACAAGAGACCCAGTACTTC.

The rearrangement links TRBV29-1 to TRBJ1-2; D is possibly TRBD1 (6 bases). CDR1 is SQVTM, CDR2 ANQGSEA, per germline. V was clipped by 7 bases and J by 8 bases, with 14 bases between them. The CDR3 consists of 11 residues. This CDR3 reads CSAGGAGGYTF. The DNA for the CDR3 is TGCAGCGCCGGGGGCGCGGGAGGCTACACCTTC.

This rearrangement joins TRBV11-3 to TRBJ2-3; no clear D. This CDR3 has 15 amino acids. The V end lost 2 bases, the J end lost 4 bases, and 13 bases lay between the germline ends. CDR1 SGHNT and CDR2 YENEEA come from the germline V gene. The CDR3 DNA reads TGTGCCAGCAGCTTACGGCCGACTGTGGCAGATACGCAGTATTTT. Translated: CASSLRPTVADTQYF.

The chain carries TRBV4-3 and TRBJ2-5, with 7 bases fitting TRBD1. This CDR3 contains 15 residues. The V gene's germline CDR1 is LGHNA and CDR2 YSLEER. J lost 2 bases, V lost 0 bases, and 3 bases had no gene match. The CDR3 reads CASSQDHRGQETQYF. CDR3 nucleotides: TGCGCCAGCAGCCAAGATCACAGGGGTCAAGAGACCCAGTACTTC.

A remark on this clone: The junction differs from germline at one of its ends, possibly a read error. The gene calls are TRBV5-4 and TRBJ1-1, with 7 bases aligning to TRBD1. Germline loops: CDR1 SGHNT, CDR2 YYREEE (reference sequence). This CDR3 region has 16 residues. CDR3 sequence: CASNLQGVGSDTEAFF. In DNA form, the CDR3 reads TGTGCCAGCAACTTGCAGGGGGTGGGGAGTGATACTGAAGCTTTCTTT.

The chain has TRBV30 and TRBJ2-3; TRBD2 matches 8 bases. Trimming cost V 4 bases and J 2 bases; bases outside gene matches: 5. The CDR3 contains 14 residues. Germline V gene data show CDR1 as GTSNPN and CDR2 as SVGIG (reference sequence). The CDR3 bases are TGTGCCTGGATAGCGGGGTACGACACAGATACGCAGTATTTT. Its protein product is CAWIAGYDTDTQYF.

About this clone: Within the sample, other DNA sequences also encode this same CDR3. This sequence joins TRBV10-1 and TRBJ2-3; D may correspond to TRBD1 or TRBD2 (6 bases each). This CDR3 has 14 amino acids. Looked up from germline, CDR1 is WNHNN and CDR2 is SYGVQD (reference sequence). Trimming pared 4 bases from V and 0 bases from J, leaving 8 bases between. Here the CDR3 DNA reads TGCGCCAGCAGTGGAGGGGGGAGCACAGATACGCAGTATTTT. This sequence encodes CASSGGGSTDTQYF.

The J gene is TRBJ2-3, the V gene TRBV7-2, with 9 bases matching TRBD1. V was clipped by 7 bases and J by 10 bases; unmatched bases: 15. The CDR3 sequence is 15 residues long. Looked up from germline, CDR1 is SGHTA and CDR2 is FQGNSA. In nucleotides, the CDR3 is TGTGCCAGCAACCCGGGACAGGGTTTTTTCTTGGCGCAGTATTTT. Translating it yields CASNPGQGFFLAQYF.

The CDR3 DNA sequence: TGCGCCAGCAGCTTGGTGGGGACAGGGGGAGGCGAGCAGTACTTC. Its protein is CASSLVGTGGGEQYF. The rearrangement uses TRBV5-1 and TRBJ2-7; 11 nucleotides agree with TRBD1. The CDR3 totals 15 residues. CDR1 and CDR2 (germline): SGHRS, YFSETQ. V dropped 0 bases and J dropped 6; count of bases not matched to a gene: 5.